The 22 T cell receptor beta chains presented below share a single source sample, sequenced in a study of blood T cell repertoires in COVID-19. Assay used: immunoSEQ multiplex PCR; TCRdb lists only in-frame clones, some missing. The repertoire holds some 100,000 clones, with 60% to 85% as singletons. Sequencing was performed on peripheral blood. Every receptor here comes from a man in his 70s with acute or convalescent COVID-19.

The CDR3 bases are TGTGCCAGCACCAGGGGCCACCTAAATCAGCCCCAGCATTTT. Its protein is CASTRGHLNQPQHF. This sequence joins TRBV28 and TRBJ1-5; a weak D match, TRBD1 (6 bases). Germline CDR1 and CDR2: MDHEN and SYDVKM. This CDR3 contains 14 residues. The germline V and J ends were trimmed by 7 bases and 4 bases, with 14 bases remaining between them.

The count of this clone is one. The chain joins TRBV11-2 to TRBJ1-1; D ambiguous. The CDR3 runs to 13 residues. The germline gives CDR1 SGHAT, CDR2 FQNNGV. Trimming pared 2 bases from V and 8 bases from J, leaving 12 bases between. Here the CDR3 reads CASSLLSTGEAFF. CDR3 nucleotides: TGTGCCAGCAGCTTATTATCGACGGGAGAAGCTTTCTTT.

The chain links TRBV6-4 to TRBJ2-7; tentatively, D is TRBD2 (6 bases). Trimming stripped 6 bases from V and 3 bases from J, with 21 bases between. Germline loops: CDR1 MRHNA, CDR2 SNTAGT. The CDR3 sequence is 16 residues long. CDR3 coding DNA: TGTGCCAGCAGAATATCTTCCGGGCCGCGGGGCTACGAGCAGTACTTC. This encodes CASRISSGPRGYEQYF.

By proportion, this clone is medium-sized. The chain is built from TRBV6-2 or TRBV6-3 and TRBJ2-2, with 9 bases fitting TRBD2. The CDR3 consists of 16 residues. Germline lookup yields CDR1 MNHEY and CDR2 SVGEGT. V shed 5 bases, J shed 6 bases, and the junction held 10 bases outside the gene matches. CDR3 residues: CASSHGGGGAAGELFF. DNA for the CDR3: TGTGCCAGCAGTCACGGGGGCGGGGGGGCAGCCGGGGAGCTGTTTTTT.

In this sample, this clone turned up once. The J gene is TRBJ2-7, the V gene TRBV2; tentatively, D is TRBD2 (5 bases). Germline V gene sequence: CDR1 SNHLY, CDR2 FYNNEI. V lost 11 bases, J lost 0 bases, and 14 bases lay in between. This CDR3 comprises 13 residues. The CDR3 DNA is TGTGCCTCACACCCGGGGAGCTCCTACGAGCAGTACTTC. The encoded protein is CASHPGSSYEQYF.

The chain's CDR3 is CASSGAFGTDTQYF. DNA for the CDR3: TGTGCCAGTAGTGGGGCCTTTGGCACAGATACGCAGTATTTT. The V and J genes are TRBV19 and TRBJ2-3; D is perhaps TRBD1 (5 bases). CDR1 and CDR2 from the germline V gene are LNHDA and SQIVND (reference sequence). This CDR3 spans 14 amino acids. V lost 5 bases and J 1 base, leaving 10 bases between the germline ends.

The chain joins TRBV15 to TRBJ2-5, with D unclear. Trimming removed 0 bases from V and 6 bases from J, with 11 bases in between. In germline, CDR1 is LNHNV, CDR2 YYDKDF (reference sequence). The CDR3 totals 14 residues. CDR3 sequence: CATSRDPVSQTQYF. CDR3 DNA: TGTGCCACCAGCAGAGATCCGGTGAGTCAGACCCAGTACTTC. The full variable domain, completed using reference TRBV15 and TRBJ2-5, is DAMVIQNPRYQVTQFGKPVTLSCSQTLNHNVMYWYQQKSSQAPKLLFHYYDKDFNNEADTPDNFQSRRPNTSFCFLDIRSPGLGDTAMYLCATSRDPVSQTQYFGPGTRLLVL.

The chain carries TRBV9 and TRBJ2-2; D is uncertain. Germline loops: CDR1 SGDLS, CDR2 YYNGEE. V gave up 0 bases and J gave up 4 bases, with 13 bases separating them. The CDR3 has 16 amino acids. The CDR3 here is CASSVGPLQSTGELFF. The DNA for the CDR3 is TGTGCCAGCAGCGTAGGGCCGTTACAGAGCACCGGGGAGCTGTTTTTT.

The genes are TRBV9 and TRBJ2-5; TRBD2 agrees at 10 bases. The J segment lost 5 bases and the V segment lost 0 bases, leaving 10 bases of the junction unmatched. CDR1 and CDR2 from the germline V gene are SGDLS and YYNGEE. The CDR3 is made up of 17 amino acids. The CDR3 DNA reads as TGTGCCAGCAGCGTAGGTGCTAGCGGGAGTCTGGGGGAGACCCAGTACTTC. As protein: CASSVGASGSLGETQYF.

This clone occurred a few times. The chain combines TRBV11-2 with TRBJ2-6; 11 positions agree with TRBD2. V was clipped by 2 bases and J by 1 base; unmatched bases: 7. The germline CDR1 and CDR2 sequences are SGHAT and FQNNGV. This CDR3 has 19 residues. This CDR3 is CASSLRGLAVGSGANVLTF. The CDR3 coding sequence is TGTGCCAGCAGCTTAAGGGGACTAGCGGTCGGGTCTGGGGCCAACGTCCTGACTTTC.

This clone was seen a handful of times. This chain joins TRBV5-4 and TRBJ1-2, with D uncertain. Germline V lookup: CDR1 SGHNT, CDR2 YYREEE (reference sequence). The CDR3 covers 13 residues. V dropped 5 bases and J dropped 6 bases, with 14 bases sitting between them. The chain's CDR3 is CASRIGGMDGYTF. In DNA, the CDR3 is TGTGCCAGCAGGATCGGAGGGATGGATGGCTACACCTTC.

The chain combines TRBV29-1 with TRBJ2-7; perhaps TRBD1 as D (6 bases). Per the germline V gene, CDR1 is SQVTM and CDR2 is ANQGSEA. Trimming removed 0 bases at V and 5 bases at J, with 8 bases between. The CDR3 consists of 12 residues. The CDR3 DNA reads as TGCAGCGTTGAAGATCGACAGGACGAGCAGTACTTC. It encodes CSVEDRQDEQYF.

The chain employs TRBV19 and TRBJ2-5; TRBD1 matches 7 bases. Germline loops: CDR1 LNHDA, CDR2 SQIVND (reference sequence). Germline trimming cut 0 bases from V and 5 bases from J; bases unmatched to any gene: 15. CDR3 length: 18 residues. The CDR3 sequence is CASSIDPINRGGRETQYF. The CDR3 DNA reads as TGTGCCAGTAGTATAGATCCAATCAACAGAGGGGGCAGGGAGACCCAGTACTTC.

V gene TRBV28 combines with J gene TRBJ1-2; perhaps TRBD1 as D (6 bases). V was cut by 3 bases and J by 2 bases, with 13 bases left in between. Germline V gene lookup returns CDR1 MDHEN and CDR2 SYDVKM. The CDR3 length is 15 residues. The CDR3 DNA sequence: TGTGCCAGCAGTTTTAGGGGGACAACCAACTATGGCTACACCTTC. It yields the protein CASSFRGTTNYGYTF.

This clone is a singleton in its sample. The J gene is TRBJ2-7, the V gene TRBV27; 8 positions match TRBD1. CDR3 length: 15 amino acids. The J segment lost 2 bases and the V segment lost 9 bases, leaving 12 bases of the junction unmatched. CDR1 and CDR2 (germline): MNHEY, SMNVEV (reference sequence). The CDR3 region is CASGSRDRRPYEQYF. CDR3 nucleotide sequence: TGTGCCAGTGGGAGTAGGGACAGGAGACCCTACGAGCAGTACTTC.

The sample holds a few counts of this clone. The V gene is TRBV9, the J gene TRBJ2-5; 11 bases line up with TRBD2. The germline gives CDR1 SGDLS, CDR2 YYNGEE. CDR3 length equals 15 residues. The V gene end was trimmed by 0 bases and the J gene end by 4 bases; junction bases not matched to a gene: 2. The CDR3 DNA sequence: TGTGCCAGCAGCGTAGTGGGGACTAGCGGAGAGACCCAGTACTTC. It translates to CASSVVGTSGETQYF.

This sequence joins TRBV23-1 and TRBJ2-2; 10 positions match TRBD1. TRBV23-1 is sorted into the ORF group, with uncertain function. This CDR3 contains 15 residues. With V trimmed by 2 bases and J by 3 bases, 0 bases remained unmatched. CDR3 residues: CASSQGTGDTGELFF. For the CDR3, the DNA is TGCGCCAGCAGTCAAGGGACAGGGGACACCGGGGAGCTGTTTTTT.

This clone has just one count. The J gene is TRBJ2-7, the V gene TRBV5-1, with 7 bases that match TRBD2. This CDR3 has 14 amino acids. CDR1 and CDR2 from the germline V gene are SGHRS and YFSETQ. V was clipped by 0 bases and J by 4 bases; unmatched bases: 4. The DNA for the CDR3 is TGCGCCAGCAGCTTGGAGGGTAGCGGGTACGAGCAGTACTTC. This sequence encodes CASSLEGSGYEQYF.

Only a few counts were recorded for this clone. This sequence joins TRBV7-9 and TRBJ2-7; D is unresolved. CDR1 is SEHNR, CDR2 FQNEAQ, per germline (reference sequence). The V and J ends lost 1 base and 7 bases respectively, with 14 bases between them. The CDR3 runs 14 residues. In DNA, the CDR3 is TGTGCCAGCAGCTTAGAGGAGCATCTGGAGGAGCAGTACTTC. This codes for CASSLEEHLEEQYF.

The genes are TRBV6-2 or TRBV6-3 and TRBJ1-5, with TRBD1 as a possible D gene (6 bases). Germline V gives CDR1 MNHEY, CDR2 SVGEGT. CDR3 length: 15 amino acids. V was pared by 2 bases and J by 3 bases, with 11 bases between. This CDR3 reads CASSYHGQPNQPQHF. In nucleotides, the CDR3 is TGTGCCAGCAGTTACCATGGACAGCCCAATCAGCCCCAGCATTTT.

This sequence joins TRBV5-4 and TRBJ2-3; 9 nucleotides agree with TRBD2. This CDR3 is built from 15 residues. Germline V gene data show CDR1 as SGHNT and CDR2 as YYREEE (reference sequence). Unmatched junction bases numbered 5, after V lost 4 bases and J lost 2 bases. The CDR3 coding sequence is TGTGCCAGCAGCCTGGGCGGGGGGGTCACAGATACGCAGTATTTT. It encodes CASSLGGGVTDTQYF. The complete variable domain, with remaining parts taken from reference TRBV5-4 and TRBJ2-3, reads ETGVTQSPTHLIKTRGQQVTLRCSSQSGHNTVSWYQQALGQGPQFIFQYYREEENGRGNFPPRFSGLQFPNYSSELNVNALELDDSALYLCASSLGGGVTDTQYFGPGTRLTVL.

The rearrangement uses TRBV3-1 (or the pseudogene TRBV3-2) and TRBJ2-3; TRBD2 might be the D (5 bases). Trimming took 0 bases from V and 3 from J, leaving 10 bases between them. This CDR3 is built from 15 residues. Germline loops: CDR1 LGHDT, CDR2 YNNKEL (reference sequence). For the CDR3, the DNA is TGTGCCAGCAGCCAAGATCCCAGGAGGACAGATACGCAGTATTTT. Protein: CASSQDPRRTDTQYF.